Below, 6 T cell receptor beta chains from the same sample are listed, as sequenced in a study of beta chain features in type 1 diabetes. Every isolated RNA sample was fully reverse transcribed, so sequencing captured expressed TCRB transcripts. Only in-frame clones appear in the TCRdb table, and some are missing; sequencing was by immunoSEQ multiplex PCR. Among hundreds of thousands of clones listed, over 9.5% were seen once. The sequencing input was naive CD4+ T cells from blood. Receptors were obtained from a woman younger than 35 in good health.

This clone was picked up a small number of times. CDR3 nucleotide sequence: TGTGCCAGCAGTGAAGTGCTAGCGGGGGGGCCTGAGCAGTTCTTC. This sequence encodes CASSEVLAGGPEQFF. The gene calls are TRBV6-1 and TRBJ2-1, with 12 bases aligning to TRBD2. Germline-derived CDR1 and CDR2 are MNHNS and SASEGT. The CDR3 is 15 residues long. The junction had 4 bases not matched to a gene; V was cut back by 1 base and J by 9 bases.

CDR3 DNA: TGCGCCAGCAGCTGGGGGCTAGCGGGGGATGGAGAGACCCAGTACTTC. This encodes CASSWGLAGDGETQYF. The rearrangement links TRBV5-1 to TRBJ2-5; TRBD2 matches 10 bases. The CDR3 is 16 residues long. J was trimmed by 4 bases and V by 3 bases; bases with no gene match: 9. The germline gives CDR1 SGHRS, CDR2 YFSETQ.

The rearrangement uses TRBV5-1 and TRBJ1-1; 7 bases align to TRBD1. J lost 5 bases, V lost 2 bases, and 12 bases had no gene match. The CDR3 is 16 amino acids. CDR1 and CDR2 from the germline V gene are SGHRS and YFSETQ. The chain's CDR3 is CASSLGGARGSTEAFF. For the CDR3, the DNA is TGCGCCAGCAGCTTAGGAGGAGCCAGGGGGTCTACTGAAGCTTTCTTT.

The rearrangement links TRBV9 to TRBJ1-2; 7 nucleotides match TRBD1. Germline assignment: CDR1 SGDLS and CDR2 YYNGEE. The V and J ends lost 2 bases and 2 bases, in that order; junction bases with no gene match: 12. CDR3 length: 17 residues. As DNA, the CDR3 is TGTGCCAGCAGCGTGGGCGGGACAGTCCCGACCAACTATGGCTACACCTTC. Translated, it gives CASSVGGTVPTNYGYTF.

This clone was observed a handful of times. J is TRBJ2-1 and V is TRBV5-4; 9 bases map to TRBD2. The germline V gene encodes CDR1 SGHNT and CDR2 YYREEE (reference sequence). The junction had 10 bases not matched to a gene; V was cut back by 4 bases and J by 2 bases. This CDR3 comprises 17 residues. The CDR3 is CASSQRVAGDPYNEQFF. CDR3 sequence (DNA): TGTGCCAGCAGCCAAAGGGTAGCGGGAGACCCCTACAATGAGCAGTTCTTC.

The chain combines TRBV9 with TRBJ2-1; D is possibly TRBD2 (6 bases). V lost 0 bases to trimming and J lost 0 bases, with 16 bases between them. This CDR3 spans 18 amino acids. Germline V lookup: CDR1 SGDLS, CDR2 YYNGEE. CDR3 in DNA: TGTGCCAGCAGCGTAGTTTCGGGAGCGGGCGCCTCCTACAATGAGCAGTTCTTC. This sequence encodes CASSVVSGAGASYNEQFF.